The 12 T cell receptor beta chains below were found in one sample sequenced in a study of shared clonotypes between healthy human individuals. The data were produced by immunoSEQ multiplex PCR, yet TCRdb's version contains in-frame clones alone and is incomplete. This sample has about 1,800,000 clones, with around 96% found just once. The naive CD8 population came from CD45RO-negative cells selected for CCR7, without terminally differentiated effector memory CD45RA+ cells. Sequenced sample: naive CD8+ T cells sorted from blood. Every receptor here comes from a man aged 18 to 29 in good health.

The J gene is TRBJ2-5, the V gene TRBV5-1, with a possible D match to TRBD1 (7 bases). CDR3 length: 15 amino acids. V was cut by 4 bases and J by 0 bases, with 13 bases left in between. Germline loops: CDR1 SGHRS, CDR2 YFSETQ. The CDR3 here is CASSGGTAYQETQYF. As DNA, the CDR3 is TGCGCCAGCAGCGGGGGGACAGCTTACCAAGAGACCCAGTACTTC.

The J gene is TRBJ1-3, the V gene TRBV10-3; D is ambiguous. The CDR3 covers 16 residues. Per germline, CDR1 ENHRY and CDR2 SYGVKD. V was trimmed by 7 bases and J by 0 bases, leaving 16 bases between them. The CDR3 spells CAITLDTPSSGNTIYF. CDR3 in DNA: TGTGCCATCACCTTAGACACGCCGAGCTCTGGAAACACCATATATTTT.

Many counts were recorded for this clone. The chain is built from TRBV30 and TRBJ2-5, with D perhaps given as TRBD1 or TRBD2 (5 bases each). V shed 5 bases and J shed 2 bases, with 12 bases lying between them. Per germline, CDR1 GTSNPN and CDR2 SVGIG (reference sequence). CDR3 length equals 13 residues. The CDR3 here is CAWDGDGQETQYF. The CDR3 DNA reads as TGTGCCTGGGACGGGGACGGGCAAGAGACCCAGTACTTC.

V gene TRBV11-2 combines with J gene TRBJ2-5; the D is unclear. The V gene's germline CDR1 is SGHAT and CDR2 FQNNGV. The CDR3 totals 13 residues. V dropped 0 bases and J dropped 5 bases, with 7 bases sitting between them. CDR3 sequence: CASSLEWMETQYF. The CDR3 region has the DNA TGTGCCAGCAGCTTAGAATGGATGGAGACCCAGTACTTC.

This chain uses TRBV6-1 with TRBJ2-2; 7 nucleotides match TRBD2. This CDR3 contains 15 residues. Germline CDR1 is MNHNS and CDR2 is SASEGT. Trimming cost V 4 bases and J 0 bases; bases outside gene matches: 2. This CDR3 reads CASSGGLSNTGELFF. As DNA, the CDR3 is TGTGCCAGCAGTGGGGGACTATCGAACACCGGGGAGCTGTTTTTT.

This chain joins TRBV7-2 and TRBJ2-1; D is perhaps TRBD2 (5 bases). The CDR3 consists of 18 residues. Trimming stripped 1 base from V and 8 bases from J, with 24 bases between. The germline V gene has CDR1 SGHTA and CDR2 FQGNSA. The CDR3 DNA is TGTGCCAGCAGCTTAGGAGACCGACTAATTGAAAAATCCTATGAGCAGTTCTTC. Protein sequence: CASSLGDRLIEKSYEQFF.

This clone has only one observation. The CDR3 DNA sequence: TGTGCCAGCAGTTACCGGGGAGTGGGTGAAGCTTTCTTT. This encodes CASSYRGVGEAFF. The chain has TRBV5-6 and TRBJ1-1; D gene unclear. Trimming took off 5 bases at V and 7 bases at J, with 15 bases between the two ends. Germline V CDR1 and CDR2: SGHDT, YYEEEE. This CDR3 is built from 13 residues.

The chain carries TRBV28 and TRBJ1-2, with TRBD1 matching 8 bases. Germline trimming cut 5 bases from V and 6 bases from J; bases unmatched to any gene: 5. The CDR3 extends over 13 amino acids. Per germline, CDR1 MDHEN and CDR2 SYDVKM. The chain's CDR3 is CASSPETGDGYTF. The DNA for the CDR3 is TGTGCCAGCAGTCCAGAGACAGGGGATGGCTACACCTTC.

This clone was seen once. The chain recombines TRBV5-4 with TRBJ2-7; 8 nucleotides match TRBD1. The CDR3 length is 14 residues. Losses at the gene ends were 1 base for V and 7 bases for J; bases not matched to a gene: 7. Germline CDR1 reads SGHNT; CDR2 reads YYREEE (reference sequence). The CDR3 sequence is CASSLRAGGEEQYF. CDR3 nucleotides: TGTGCCAGCAGCTTGCGGGCAGGGGGCGAGGAGCAGTACTTC.

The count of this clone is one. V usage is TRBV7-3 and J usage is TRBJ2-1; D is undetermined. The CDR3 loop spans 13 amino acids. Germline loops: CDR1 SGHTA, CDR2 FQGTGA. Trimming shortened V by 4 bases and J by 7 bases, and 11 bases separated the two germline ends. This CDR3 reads CASSSSPWNEQFF. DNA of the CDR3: TGTGCCAGCAGCTCCTCCCCCTGGAATGAGCAGTTCTTC.

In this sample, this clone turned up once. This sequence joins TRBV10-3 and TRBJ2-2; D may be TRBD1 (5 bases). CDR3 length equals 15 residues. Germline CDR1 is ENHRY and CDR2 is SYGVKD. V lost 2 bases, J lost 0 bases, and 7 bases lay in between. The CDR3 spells CAISERGSNTGELFF. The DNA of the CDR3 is TGTGCCATCAGTGAGAGGGGTTCGAACACCGGGGAGCTGTTTTTT.

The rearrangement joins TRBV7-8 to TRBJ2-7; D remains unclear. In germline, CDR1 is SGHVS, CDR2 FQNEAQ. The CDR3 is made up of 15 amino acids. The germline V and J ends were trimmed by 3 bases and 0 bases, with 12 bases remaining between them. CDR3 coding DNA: TGTGCCAGCAGCTTTCCTGCAATGAGCTCCTACGAGCAGTACTTC. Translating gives CASSFPAMSSYEQYF.